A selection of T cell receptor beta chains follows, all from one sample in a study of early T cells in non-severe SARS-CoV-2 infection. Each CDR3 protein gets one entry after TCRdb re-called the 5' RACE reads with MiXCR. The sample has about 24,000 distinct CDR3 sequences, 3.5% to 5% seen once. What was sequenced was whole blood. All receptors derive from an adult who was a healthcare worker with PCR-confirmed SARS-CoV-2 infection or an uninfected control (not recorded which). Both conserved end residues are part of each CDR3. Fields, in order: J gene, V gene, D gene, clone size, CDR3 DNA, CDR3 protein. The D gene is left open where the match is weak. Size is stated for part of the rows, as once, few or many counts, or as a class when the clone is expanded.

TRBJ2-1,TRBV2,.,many,TGTGCCAGCAGTGACGAGTCCTACAATGAGCAGTTCTTC,CASSDESYNEQFF
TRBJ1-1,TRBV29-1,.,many,TGCAGTTACTTGGAGTCCGGGGCGAACACTGAAGCTTTCTTT,CSYLESGANTEAFF
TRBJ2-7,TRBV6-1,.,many,TGTGCCAGCAAGGTCGGGTCATACGAGCAGTACTTC,CASKVGSYEQYF
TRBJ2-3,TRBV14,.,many,TGTGCCAGCAGCCATTACACAGATACGCAGTATTTT,CASSHYTDTQYF
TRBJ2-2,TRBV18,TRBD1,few,TGTGCCAGCTCACCTGGACAGGGTCGTACCGGGGAGCTGTTTTTT,CASSPGQGRTGELFF
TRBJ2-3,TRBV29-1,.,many,TGCAGCGTTCGGGGAAGGGGCCCAAGCACAGATACGCAGTATTTT,CSVRGRGPSTDTQYF
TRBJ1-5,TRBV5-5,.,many,TGTGCCAGCAGGCCAGGGGTTGGCAATCAGCCCCAGCATTTT,CASRPGVGNQPQHF
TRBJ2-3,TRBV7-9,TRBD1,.,TGTGCCAGCAGCAACCGGGACAGGCTTACAGATACGCAGTATTTT,CASSNRDRLTDTQYF
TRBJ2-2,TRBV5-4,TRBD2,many,TGTGCCAGCAGCCCGGGGGGGCCGGTCGGGGAGCTGTTTTTT,CASSPGGPVGELFF
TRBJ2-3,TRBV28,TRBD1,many,TGTGCCAGCAGTTTAACGGGACAGGGATCAGATACGCAGTATTTT,CASSLTGQGSDTQYF
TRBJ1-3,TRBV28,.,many,TGTGCCAGCAGTTTAGCATTCAGGAGCTCTGGAAACACCATATATTTT,CASSLAFRSSGNTIYF
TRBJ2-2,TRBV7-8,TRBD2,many,TGTGCCAGCAGCTGGGGGGACGAACTAGCGGCCGTTTTTACCGGGGAGCTGTTTTTT,CASSWGDELAAVFTGELFF
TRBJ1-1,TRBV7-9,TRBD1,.,TGTGCCATCCCAGGGGGCGCCGGGAACACTGAAGCTTTCTTT,CAIPGGAGNTEAFF
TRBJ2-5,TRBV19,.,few,TGTGCCAGTAGTATGACGGGGGCAGGGTCGGAAGAGACCCAGTACTTC,CASSMTGAGSEETQYF
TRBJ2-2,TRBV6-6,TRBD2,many,TGTGCCAGCAGGGGACTAGCGGGAGAAATCGGGGAGCTGTTTTTT,CASRGLAGEIGELFF
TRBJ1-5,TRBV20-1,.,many,TGCAGTGCTGGGACCCCTTTTGGGGGTCAGCCCCAGCATTTT,CSAGTPFGGQPQHF
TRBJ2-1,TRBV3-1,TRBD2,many,TGTGCCAGCAGTTCCCTAGCGGGGTTTGAGCAGTTCTTC,CASSSLAGFEQFF
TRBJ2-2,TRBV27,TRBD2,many,TGTGCCAGCAGTTTAACGCGGGAGGCGGAGCTGTTTTTT,CASSLTREAELFF
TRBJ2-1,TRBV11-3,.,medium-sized,TGTGCCAGCAGCTTATATTCTTCCGGCCAGGATGAGCAGTTCTTC,CASSLYSSGQDEQFF
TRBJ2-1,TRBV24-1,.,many,TGTGCCACCAGTGAAGTCGGGTACAATGAGCAGTTCTTC,CATSEVGYNEQFF